This TCR beta chain is from a study of blood T cells in healthy people across ages. Study-wide points: Any changes in expanded clonotypes were possibly confounded, as donor CMV status remained unknown.

The authors ran a second PCR of 7 to 11 cycles using a sample-barcoded 5' primer and a J-beta primer mix. Each CDR3 protein is one row after TCRdb ran MiXCR on the 5' RACE reads. Seen here are roughly 830,000 distinct CDR3 sequences, approximately 59% observed once, and the top ten hold around a quarter. On this clonotype: Its antigen is still unknown.

Per germline, CDR1 SGDLS and CDR2 YYNGEE. The CDR3 sequence is 15 residues long. The V and J ends lost 0 bases and 8 bases respectively, with 15 bases between them. The chain carries TRBV9 and TRBJ2-1; D unresolved. The sequence was collected from a young man in good health. Material: blood. The CDR3 spells CASSVVPEGWDEQFF. The CDR3 bases are TGTGCCAGCAGCGTAGTCCCAGAAGGTTGGGATGAGCAGTTCTTC.